Listed below are T cell receptor beta chains from one sample, sequenced in a study of cytomegalovirus exposure and HLA in healthy donors. Only in-frame clones appear in the TCRdb table, and some are missing; sequencing was by immunoSEQ multiplex PCR. The profile shows around 230,000 clones, 70% to 90% of them singletons. Sample: PBMCs. The receptor set was obtained from a woman aged 30 to 39 in good health and CMV-seropositive. The CDR3 runs from the conserved cysteine through the conserved F or W. Rows may omit the clone size; those that give it use once, few, many or a size class.

>TRBJ1-5|NA|TRBV19
CASTPGRPNQPQHF
>TRBJ2-7|NA|TRBV27
CASSFAEDRVYEQYF
>TRBJ2-1|NA|TRBV7-9
CASSPTSGQYNEQFF
>TRBJ2-1|NA|TRBV4-2
CASSGRAAEQFF
>TRBJ1-3|NA|TRBV6-5
CASSSQGLPGNTIYF
>TRBJ2-7|NA|TRBV18
CASSPRVGGYEQYF
>TRBJ2-7|NA|TRBV5-1
CASSLADEQYF
>TRBJ2-3|NA|TRBV7-8
CASSLAAGGPTDTQYF
>TRBJ2-3|NA|TRBV5-4
CASSLDGFVDTQYF
>TRBJ2-3|NA|TRBV27
CASSLVPLAGGHTDTQYF
>TRBJ2-7|few|TRBV2
CASSEENYREQYF
>TRBJ1-5|NA|TRBV10-3
CATSSGTGDSQPQHF
>TRBJ2-4|NA|TRBV19
CASSVPQGYLKNIQYF
>TRBJ1-2|NA|TRBV5-1
CASSLAQAHHGYTF
>TRBJ2-7|NA|TRBV9
CASSVATGPSYEQYF
>TRBJ1-2|NA|TRBV6-1
CASSGQQGNYGYTF
>TRBJ1-5|NA|TRBV5-1
CASSSGQPSEPQHF
>TRBJ2-3|NA|TRBV2
CASSEQRPTDTQYF
>TRBJ1-1|few|TRBV11-3
CASSLVGRAFF
>TRBJ2-5|NA|TRBV10-3
CAISASTQETQYF
>TRBJ2-7|NA|TRBV29-1
CSGLRTGPVFEQYF
>TRBJ1-1|many|TRBV2
CASGYTEAFF